One and the same sample provided the 10 T cell receptor beta chains below, sequenced in a study of T cell clusters in autoimmune cytopenias. One tube held mixed TRB-A and TRB-B primer pools for touch-down PCR. Using the multiplex PCR reads, TCRdb records one entry per CDR3 protein without DNA. The listing contains 4,000 or so distinct CDR3 sequences. TRB was amplified from about 250 ng of peripheral blood genomic DNA per sample. In addition, the sample was reused for a study of T cell repertoires in aging, cancer and after chemotherapy.

Input material: peripheral blood. Receptors originate from a human donor in good health.

This clonotype counts as medium-sized by frequency. The chain recombines TRBV19 with TRBJ2-3; there is no DNA to check the TCRdb D call of TRBD2. This CDR3 is 18 amino acids long. Per germline, CDR1 LNHDA and CDR2 SQIVND (reference sequence). The CDR3 sequence: CASSIDPPGLGNTDTQYF. The full variable domain, completed using reference TRBV19 and TRBJ2-3, is DGGITQSPKYLFRKEGQNVTLSCEQNLNHDAMYWYRQDPGQGLRLIYYSQIVNDFQKGDIAEGYSVSREKKESFPLTVTSAQKNPTAFYLCASSIDPPGLGNTDTQYFGPGTRLTVL.

This clonotype is labeled medium-sized based on frequency. The chain combines TRBV5-6 with TRBJ1-1. Germline CDR1 reads SGHDT; CDR2 reads YYEEEE. This CDR3 spans 13 amino acids. The CDR3 spells CASSFRESTEAFF.

This clonotype ranks as medium-sized in terms of frequency. The chain links TRBV20-1 to TRBJ2-1; the TCRdb call, TRBD2, lacks DNA for checking. Per germline, CDR1 DFQATT and CDR2 SNEGSKA (reference sequence). CDR3 length: 16 amino acids. The chain's CDR3 is CSALTRPSGTYNEQFF.

This rearrangement joins TRBV7-9 to TRBJ2-1. The CDR3 covers 14 residues. Looked up from germline, CDR1 is SEHNR and CDR2 is FQNEAQ (reference sequence). CDR3 region: CASSLRGSYNEQFF.

This clonotype is labeled medium-sized based on frequency. This chain joins TRBV5-4 and TRBJ2-3; TCRdb reports TRBD1, a call that lacks DNA to check it against. This CDR3 is built from 15 residues. CDR1 SGHNT and CDR2 YYREEE come from the germline V gene (reference sequence). The chain's CDR3 is CASSLSGRSTDTQYF.

This clonotype counts as medium-sized by frequency. The CDR3 loop reads CASSPPEGSYTF. The chain couples TRBV12-3 or TRBV12-4 to TRBJ1-2. The CDR3 consists of 12 residues.

Frequency places this clonotype as large. The chain employs TRBV29-1 and TRBJ2-3. The CDR3 covers 12 residues. Germline V gene sequence: CDR1 SQVTM, CDR2 ANQGSEA. The CDR3 sequence: CSVGVSTDTQYF.

Measured by frequency, this clonotype is medium-sized. The genes are TRBV30 and TRBJ2-5. The germline gives CDR1 GTSNPN, CDR2 SVGIG (reference sequence). This CDR3 region has 14 residues. The chain's CDR3 is CAWSSQAKLKTQYF.

By frequency, this clonotype is medium-sized. J is TRBJ1-6 and V is TRBV6-2 or TRBV6-3; lacking DNA, the TRBD1 call made by TCRdb goes unchecked. Germline V gene sequence: CDR1 MNHEY, CDR2 SVGEGT. The CDR3 runs to 15 residues. The CDR3 loop reads CASGSRDTDNSPLHF.

V gene TRBV18 combines with J gene TRBJ2-5; without DNA, the TCRdb call of TRBD1 cannot be checked. The CDR3 totals 14 residues. Germline V gene lookup returns CDR1 KGHSH and CDR2 LQKENI. The CDR3 loop reads CASSSQGRQETQYF.